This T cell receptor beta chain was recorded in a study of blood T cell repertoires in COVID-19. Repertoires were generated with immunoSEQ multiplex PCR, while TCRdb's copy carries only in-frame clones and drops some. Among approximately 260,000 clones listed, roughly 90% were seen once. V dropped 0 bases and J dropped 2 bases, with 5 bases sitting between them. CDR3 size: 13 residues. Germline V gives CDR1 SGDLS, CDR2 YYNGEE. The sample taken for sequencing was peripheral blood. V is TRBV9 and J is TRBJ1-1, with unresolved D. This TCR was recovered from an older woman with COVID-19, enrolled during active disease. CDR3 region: CASSVEPNTEAFF. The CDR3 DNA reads TGTGCCAGCAGCGTAGAGCCAAACACTGAAGCTTTCTTT.